Described below is a single T cell receptor beta chain sequence and its context. This sample stems from a study of PD-1 blockade in classical Hodgkin lymphoma. Trimming at V came to 5 bases and at J to 9 bases, leaving 5 bases not matched to a gene. Germline-derived CDR1 and CDR2 are MNHEY and SVGAGI. The length of the CDR3 is 13 residues. Time point specified: cycle 4 day 1 (C4D1), after 6 weeks of nivolumab. Brentuximab vedotin exposure varied among the patients, all of whom had relapsed after autologous stem cell transplantation. Clones were read by immunoSEQ multiplex PCR, and TCRdb kept only the in-frame ones, dropping some. The sample lists around 30,000 clones; 80% were seen once.

The source is a human donor with classical Hodgkin lymphoma. Sequencing used peripheral blood mononuclear cells (PBMCs), obtained before the fourth cycle of nivolumab. The rearrangement joins TRBV6-5 to TRBJ2-3; TRBD2 aligns across 10 bases. CDR3 sequence: CASSRTSGRTQYF. The DNA of the CDR3 is TGTGCCAGCAGTCGGACTAGCGGAAGGACGCAGTATTTT.